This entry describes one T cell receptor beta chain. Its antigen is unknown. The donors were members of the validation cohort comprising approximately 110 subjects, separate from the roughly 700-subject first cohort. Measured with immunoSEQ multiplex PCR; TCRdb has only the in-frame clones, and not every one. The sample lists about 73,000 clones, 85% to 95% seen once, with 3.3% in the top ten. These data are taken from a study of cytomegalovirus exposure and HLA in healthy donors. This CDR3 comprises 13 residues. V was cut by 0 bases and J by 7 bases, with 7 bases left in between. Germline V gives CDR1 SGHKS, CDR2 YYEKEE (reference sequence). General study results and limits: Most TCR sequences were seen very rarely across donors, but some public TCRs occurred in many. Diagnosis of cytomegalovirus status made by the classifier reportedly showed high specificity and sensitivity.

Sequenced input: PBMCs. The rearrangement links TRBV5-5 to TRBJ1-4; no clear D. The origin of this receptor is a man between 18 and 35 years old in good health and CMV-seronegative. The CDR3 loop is CASSLDSFEKLFF. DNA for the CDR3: TGTGCCAGCAGCTTGGACAGTTTTGAAAAACTGTTTTTT.